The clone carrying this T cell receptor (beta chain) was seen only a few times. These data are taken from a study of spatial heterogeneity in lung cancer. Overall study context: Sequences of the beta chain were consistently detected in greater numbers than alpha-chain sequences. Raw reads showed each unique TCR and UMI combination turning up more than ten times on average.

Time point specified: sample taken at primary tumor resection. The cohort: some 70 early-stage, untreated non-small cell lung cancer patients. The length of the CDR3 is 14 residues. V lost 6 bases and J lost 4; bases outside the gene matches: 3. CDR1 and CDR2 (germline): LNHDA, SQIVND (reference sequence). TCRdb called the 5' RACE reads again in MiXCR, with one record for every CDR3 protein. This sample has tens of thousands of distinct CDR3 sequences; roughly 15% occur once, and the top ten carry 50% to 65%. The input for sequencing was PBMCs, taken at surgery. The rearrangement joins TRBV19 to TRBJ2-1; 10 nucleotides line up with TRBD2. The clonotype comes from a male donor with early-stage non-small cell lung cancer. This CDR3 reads CASRGLAYYNEQFF. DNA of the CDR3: TGTGCCAGTAGGGGACTAGCGTATTACAATGAGCAGTTCTTC. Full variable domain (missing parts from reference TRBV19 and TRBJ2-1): DGGITQSPKYLFRKEGQNVTLSCEQNLNHDAMYWYRQDPGQGLRLIYYSQIVNDFQKGDIAEGYSVSREKKESFPLTVTSAQKNPTAFYLCASRGLAYYNEQFFGPGTRLTVL.